The next 30 T cell receptor beta chains were all read from a single sample in a study of T cell repertoires in cytomegalovirus infection. TCRdb reprocessed the reads with MiXCR, giving one entry per CDR3 protein. Altogether fewer than 200,000 distinct CDR3 sequences are present, roughly an eighth being singletons, with the ten largest covering over 20%. Sequenced material: PBMCs. Receptors originate from a human donor in good health (CMV status not recorded). Some clones in this sample may be carry-over from other donors' samples.

This clonotype has just a few counts. The rearrangement joins TRBV28 to TRBJ2-7; 10 bases agree with TRBD2. Germline lookup yields CDR1 MDHEN and CDR2 SYDVKM. The CDR3 length is 13 residues. Trimming cost V 6 bases and J 7 bases; bases outside gene matches: 6. This chain's CDR3 is CASSLLAGFEQYF. The CDR3 nucleotides read TGTGCCAGCAGCCTACTAGCGGGGTTTGAGCAGTACTTC. The whole variable domain, remainder taken from reference TRBV28 and TRBJ2-7, is DVKVTQSSRYLVKRTGEKVFLECVQDMDHENMFWYRQDPGLGLRLIYFSYDVKMKEKGDIPEGYSVSREKKERFSLILESASTNQTSMYLCASSLLAGFEQYFGPGTRLTVT.

This clonotype was seen more than once but under ten times. The chain couples TRBV27 to TRBJ2-1, with 7 bases lining up with TRBD1. The germline V gene encodes CDR1 MNHEY and CDR2 SMNVEV (reference sequence). There are 16 residues in the CDR3. After removal of 5 bases from V and 4 bases from J, the junction contained 11 bases not matched to a gene. CDR3 sequence reads: CASSSRQGIIYNEQFF. The CDR3 DNA follows: TGTGCCAGCAGTAGTCGACAGGGAATAATATACAATGAGCAGTTCTTC.

This clonotype has more than one count but fewer than ten. The chain has TRBV15 and TRBJ1-2; TRBD1 agrees at 10 bases. The CDR3 is 16 amino acids. CDR1 LNHNV and CDR2 YYDKDF come from the germline V gene (reference sequence). The trim removed 0 bases at V and 1 base at J, leaving 2 bases unmatched. DNA for the CDR3: TGTGCCACCAGCAGAGATCGGGACAGGGGTAACTATGGCTACACCTTC. This encodes CATSRDRDRGNYGYTF.

This clonotype has more than one count but fewer than ten. The V call is TRBV28, the J call TRBJ2-7; D is unclear. Between the trimmed V and J ends, which lost 2 bases and 0 bases, there was a span of 11 bases. The CDR3 totals 15 residues. The germline V gene encodes CDR1 MDHEN and CDR2 SYDVKM. The chain's CDR3 is CASSLVQKRSYEQYF. As DNA, the CDR3 is TGTGCCAGCAGTTTAGTACAGAAACGCTCCTACGAGCAGTACTTC.

Ten or more counts support this clonotype. The chain recombines TRBV6-2 or TRBV6-3 with TRBJ2-1, with D perhaps TRBD1 (5 bases). Per germline, CDR1 MNHEY and CDR2 SVGEGT. Trimming pared 4 bases from V and 5 bases from J, leaving 6 bases between. The CDR3 totals 12 residues. This CDR3 reads CASSWGHNEQFF. As DNA, the CDR3 is TGTGCCAGCAGTTGGGGCCACAATGAGCAGTTCTTC.

The chain has TRBV28 and TRBJ2-7; 9 positions agree with TRBD1. CDR1 and CDR2 (germline): MDHEN, SYDVKM. The CDR3 has 14 amino acids. With V trimmed by 6 bases and J by 6 bases, 9 bases remained unmatched. The CDR3 region is CASSTGQGIGEQYF. In DNA, the CDR3 is TGTGCCAGCAGCACGGGACAGGGAATAGGCGAGCAGTACTTC.

This clonotype was counted many times. The V call is TRBV20-1, the J call TRBJ2-5; tentatively, D is TRBD1 or TRBD2 (5 bases each). Trimming cost V 5 bases and J 5 bases, with 12 bases left between them. The germline CDR1 and CDR2 sequences are DFQATT and SNEGSKA (reference sequence). The CDR3 loop spans 12 amino acids. CDR3 coding DNA: TGCAGTGCTCCTCGGGGCCTGGAGACCCAGTACTTC. It encodes CSAPRGLETQYF.

Many counts were recorded for this clonotype. V and J are TRBV7-2 and TRBJ1-1; TRBD1 aligns across 8 bases. V shed 4 bases and J 1 base; nucleotides not matched to a gene: 8. CDR1 is SGHTA, CDR2 FQGNSA, per germline. This CDR3 has 16 residues. The CDR3 spells CASSSLRQGRNTEAFF. CDR3 DNA: TGTGCCAGCAGCTCTCTCCGACAGGGGCGGAACACTGAAGCTTTCTTT.

This clonotype was counted ten times or more. The chain carries TRBV7-9 and TRBJ1-1, with a weak D call TRBD1 (6 bases). Germline CDR1 is SEHNR and CDR2 is FQNEAQ (reference sequence). V was shortened by 7 bases and J by 0 bases, with 9 bases between the two germline ends. This CDR3 comprises 13 residues. CDR3 residues: CASNTGLNTEAFF. CDR3 nucleotides: TGTGCCAGCAACACAGGGTTGAACACTGAAGCTTTCTTT. Full variable domain (missing parts from reference TRBV7-9 and TRBJ1-1): DTGVSQNPRHKITKRGQNVTFRCDPISEHNRLYWYRQTLGQGPEFLTYFQNEAQLEKSRLLSDRFSAERPKGSFSTLEIQRTEQGDSAMYLCASNTGLNTEAFFGQGTRLTVV.

There are many counts of this clonotype. The chain couples TRBV7-8 to TRBJ2-2, with D maybe TRBD2 (6 bases). With 5 bases removed from V and 4 bases from J, the gap between germline ends came to 11 bases. The CDR3 spans 14 residues. The germline gives CDR1 SGHVS, CDR2 FQNEAQ. CDR3 DNA sequence: TGTGCCAGCAGCCTTCGGGGGATCACCGGGGAGCTGTTTTTT. Protein: CASSLRGITGELFF.

The table lists this clonotype with many counts. The rearrangement links TRBV19 to TRBJ1-5; D is perhaps TRBD1 (5 bases). The CDR3 extends over 15 amino acids. The V gene lost 7 bases and the J gene lost 1 base, with 14 bases spanning the gap. The germline gives CDR1 LNHDA, CDR2 SQIVND (reference sequence). The CDR3 nucleotides read TGTGCCAGTACCACCGGGGGGGGAAGCAATCAGCCCCAGCATTTT. Protein product: CASTTGGGSNQPQHF.

This clonotype occurred many times. The chain couples TRBV7-3 to TRBJ2-2, with D hard to call. Germline loops: CDR1 SGHTA, CDR2 FQGTGA. The CDR3 contains 13 residues. Trimming took off 1 base at V and 5 bases at J, with 5 bases between the two ends. CDR3 loop: CASSLRKTGELFF. CDR3 bases: TGTGCCAGCAGCTTAAGGAAGACCGGGGAGCTGTTTTTT.

This clonotype was counted many times. The chain recombines TRBV7-2 with TRBJ2-1, with a weak D call TRBD1 (5 bases). Deletions cut 1 base from V and 0 bases from J, with 13 bases between. This CDR3 region has 17 residues. Germline V gene lookup returns CDR1 SGHTA and CDR2 FQGNSA. In nucleotides, the CDR3 is TGTGCCAGCAGCTTAGAAGGGGCAGCGAGCTCCTACAATGAGCAGTTCTTC. Its protein is CASSLEGAASSYNEQFF. The entire variable domain, with the rest obtained from reference TRBV7-2 and TRBJ2-1, is as follows: GAGVSQSPSNKVTEKGKDVELRCDPISGHTALYWYRQSLGQGLEFLIYFQGNSAPDKSGLPSDRFSAERTGGSVSTLTIQRTQQEDSAVYLCASSLEGAASSYNEQFFGPGTRLTVL.

This clonotype appeared many times. CDR3 protein: CASSRESGNLNTEAFF. The CDR3 DNA sequence: TGTGCCAGCTCACGCGAGTCTGGTAATCTGAACACTGAAGCTTTCTTT. This chain connects TRBV18 to TRBJ1-1, with D unclear. V lost 4 bases, J lost 0 bases, and 15 bases lay in between. Germline V CDR1 and CDR2: KGHSH, LQKENI. The CDR3 runs 16 residues.

This clonotype was detected a few times. The chain carries TRBV12-3 or TRBV12-4 and TRBJ1-4, with D unresolved. CDR3 size: 16 residues. Trimming removed 5 bases at V and 3 bases at J, with 16 bases between. Here the CDR3 DNA reads TGTGCCAGCAGTACAAGGCCCCCCTTTGCTAATGAAAAACTGTTTTTT. Protein product: CASSTRPPFANEKLFF.

This clonotype was seen a few times. The chain has TRBV5-5 and TRBJ2-5; 7 bases line up with TRBD1. The germline CDR1 and CDR2 sequences are SGHKS and YYEKEE (reference sequence). Trimming removed 5 bases from V and 5 bases from J; junction bases left unmatched: 9. The CDR3 totals 14 residues. Here the CDR3 reads CASSRDSTRETQYF. Written as DNA, the CDR3 is TGTGCCAGCAGTCGGGACAGCACAAGGGAGACCCAGTACTTC. Filled out from reference TRBV5-5 and TRBJ2-5, the complete variable domain reads DAGVTQSPTHLIKTRGQQVTLRCSPISGHKSVSWYQQVLGQGPQFIFQYYEKEERGRGNFPDRFSARQFPNYSSELNVNALLLGDSALYLCASSRDSTRETQYFGPGTRLLVL.

This clonotype was observed a few times. The chain links TRBV19 to TRBJ2-7; TRBD2 is a possible D gene (6 bases). This CDR3 is 14 amino acids long. Looked up from germline, CDR1 is LNHDA and CDR2 is SQIVND (reference sequence). The V and J ends lost 5 bases and 1 base respectively, with 12 bases between them. CDR3 region: CASSAAGSSYEQYF. As DNA, the CDR3 is TGTGCCAGTAGTGCAGCGGGCAGTTCCTACGAGCAGTACTTC.

This clonotype showed up just a few times. The V and J genes are TRBV3-1 and TRBJ2-1; D is ambiguous. Germline V gives CDR1 LGHDT, CDR2 YNNKEL (reference sequence). The CDR3 extends over 15 amino acids. V dropped 4 bases and J dropped 2 bases, with 12 bases sitting between them. The CDR3 spells CASSPWGLPYNEQFF. CDR3 bases: TGTGCCAGCAGCCCCTGGGGTCTCCCCTACAATGAGCAGTTCTTC.

This clonotype was seen many times. The rearrangement joins TRBV10-3 to TRBJ1-6, with D tentatively TRBD1 (5 bases). This CDR3 contains 16 residues. Germline V CDR1 and CDR2: ENHRY, SYGVKD. V lost 2 bases to trimming and J lost 4 bases, with 12 bases between them. CDR3 sequence (DNA): TGTGCCATCAGTGAGCTAGGGACTGCGTATAATTCACCCCTCCACTTT. Translation gives CAISELGTAYNSPLHF.

This clonotype was detected only a few times. This sequence joins TRBV25-1 and TRBJ1-1, with 7 nucleotides matching TRBD1. CDR3 length equals 13 residues. Germline trimming cut 6 bases from V and 4 bases from J; bases unmatched to any gene: 5. The germline gives CDR1 MGHDK, CDR2 SYGVNS. This CDR3 is CASRQGWITEAFF. The CDR3 DNA reads TGTGCCAGCAGACAGGGGTGGATCACTGAAGCTTTCTTT.

This clonotype occurred a few times. The CDR3 here is CASSQGLANTGELFF. The CDR3, as DNA: TGCGCCAGCAGCCAAGGACTAGCGAACACCGGGGAGCTGTTTTTT. The chain combines TRBV4-3 with TRBJ2-2; TRBD2 is a possible D gene (6 bases). Trimming removed 1 base from V and 0 bases from J, with 6 bases in between. Germline loops: CDR1 LGHNA, CDR2 YSLEER. This CDR3 is 15 amino acids long.

This clonotype came up many times. The chain has TRBV12-3 or TRBV12-4 and TRBJ2-4; D not resolved. This CDR3 has 12 residues. V was cut by 5 bases and J by 5 bases, with 7 bases left in between. Written as DNA, the CDR3 is TGTGCCAGCAGTCTGCCTGAAAACATTCAGTACTTC. Translated, it gives CASSLPENIQYF.

This clonotype came up many times. The chain joins TRBV7-2 to TRBJ2-5; possibly TRBD2 for D (5 bases). CDR1 SGHTA and CDR2 FQGNSA come from the germline V gene. V was clipped by 1 base and J by 5 bases, with 17 bases between them. The CDR3 runs 16 residues. The CDR3 region has the DNA TGTGCCAGCAGCTTAGACTGGGGAGTTTATGTGGAGACCCAGTACTTC. Residues: CASSLDWGVYVETQYF. Supplemented by reference TRBV7-2 and TRBJ2-5, the full variable domain reads GAGVSQSPSNKVTEKGKDVELRCDPISGHTALYWYRQSLGQGLEFLIYFQGNSAPDKSGLPSDRFSAERTGGSVSTLTIQRTQQEDSAVYLCASSLDWGVYVETQYFGPGTRLLVL.

Only a few counts were recorded for this clonotype. V and J are TRBV7-9 and TRBJ2-7; 8 bases are shared with TRBD1. CDR1 and CDR2 from the germline V gene are SEHNR and FQNEAQ (reference sequence). J was trimmed by 5 bases and V by 5 bases; bases with no gene match: 8. The CDR3 contains 14 residues. The CDR3 region is CASSPDRGFNEQYF. CDR3 DNA: TGTGCCAGCAGCCCCGACAGGGGTTTCAACGAGCAGTACTTC.

The J gene is TRBJ1-1, the V gene TRBV5-6; D remains unclear. CDR1 is SGHDT, CDR2 YYEEEE, per germline. V was pared by 4 bases and J by 1 base, with 8 bases between. The CDR3 sequence is 13 residues long. CDR3 protein: CASSHDPNTEAFF. The CDR3 DNA sequence: TGTGCCAGCAGCCATGACCCGAACACTGAAGCTTTCTTT.

Worth noting for this clonotype: The CDR3 does not end in the conserved phenylalanine or tryptophan, so this is likely a read error. Because the CDR3's place on the DNA is in doubt, the DNA is left out and the CDR3 is given as listed by TCRdb. The chain joins TRBV7-8 to TRBJ2-7; TRBD1 was called by the table and not checked on the DNA. From germline, CDR1 is SGHVS and CDR2 FQNEAQ. The CDR3 is 15 residues long, ends included. The CDR3 spells CASSDGTGSFGEQHL.

The gene calls are TRBV10-3 and TRBJ2-7, with 10 bases lining up with TRBD2. The CDR3 contains 15 residues. The germline gives CDR1 ENHRY, CDR2 SYGVKD. The V gene end was trimmed by 0 bases and the J gene end by 3 bases; junction bases not matched to a gene: 2. The CDR3 sequence is CAISESSGRYYEQYF. CDR3 sequence (DNA): TGTGCCATCAGTGAGTCTAGCGGGAGGTACTACGAGCAGTACTTC.

This clonotype was seen ten or more times. The chain recombines TRBV12-3 or TRBV12-4 with TRBJ1-1; D is unresolved. CDR3 size: 14 residues. The ends were cut back, 4 bases at V and 8 bases at J, with 17 bases in the middle. The CDR3 here is CASSSSLVEPEAFF. CDR3 DNA: TGTGCCAGCAGTTCCTCCCTGGTAGAGCCAGAAGCTTTCTTT.

The chain carries TRBV12-3 or TRBV12-4 and TRBJ1-5; tentatively, D is TRBD1 (6 bases). The germline V and J ends were trimmed by 1 base and 8 bases, with 9 bases remaining between them. The CDR3 is 13 amino acids. Here the CDR3 DNA reads TGTGCCAGCAGTTTAGGACAGGAGAAGCCCCAGCATTTT. This codes for CASSLGQEKPQHF.

This clonotype was recorded many times. The chain has TRBV6-4 and TRBJ2-5; TRBD2 agrees at 9 bases. Germline V lookup: CDR1 MRHNA, CDR2 SNTAGT. V was pared by 2 bases and J by 1 base, with 2 bases of the junction left unmatched. The CDR3 has 15 residues. In nucleotides, the CDR3 is TGTGCCAGCAGTGACAGCGGGGGGACCCAAGAGACCCAGTACTTC. Residues: CASSDSGGTQETQYF.